A selection of T cell receptor beta chains follows, all from one sample in a study of CD8 T cells in ankylosing spondylitis. TCRdb processed the 5' RACE reads anew with MiXCR; each CDR3 protein has one entry. The sample carries a few hundred thousand distinct CDR3 sequences, 20% to 25% recorded once. Sequenced input: blood, either unsorted or a sorted T cell fraction (not recorded which). The receptors derive from a male donor with ankylosing spondylitis. Each CDR3 is given with its conserved first and last residue. The D gene is left open where the match is weak. Not all rows give a size; the values are once, few, many and, for expanded clones, a class.

abundance: few; v_gene: TRBV12-3/TRBV12-4; j_gene: TRBJ1-5; d_gene: .; CDR3aa: CASSFGMYSNQPQHF; CDR3nt: TGTGCCAGCAGTTTCGGGATGTATAGCAATCAGCCCCAGCATTTT
abundance: .; v_gene: TRBV6-5; j_gene: TRBJ2-3; d_gene: .; CDR3aa: CASSYRFTGTSTDTQYF; CDR3nt: TGTGCCAGCAGTTACCGTTTCACAGGGACTAGCACAGATACGCAGTATTTT
abundance: few; v_gene: TRBV27; j_gene: TRBJ1-2; d_gene: .; CDR3aa: CASSTGLENYGYTF; CDR3nt: TGTGCCAGCAGTACCGGTCTGGAAAACTATGGCTACACCTTC
abundance: .; v_gene: TRBV11-2; j_gene: TRBJ2-1; d_gene: .; CDR3aa: CASSPLDSTYNEQFF; CDR3nt: TGTGCCAGCAGCCCCCTGGACAGCACCTACAATGAGCAGTTCTTC
abundance: .; v_gene: TRBV11-2; j_gene: TRBJ2-1; d_gene: TRBD2; CDR3aa: CASSLVAGGGYGYNEQFF; CDR3nt: TGTGCCAGCAGCTTAGTAGCGGGAGGTGGCTATGGGTACAATGAGCAGTTCTTC
abundance: .; v_gene: TRBV6-2/TRBV6-3; j_gene: TRBJ2-5; d_gene: .; CDR3aa: CASSPLSETQYF; CDR3nt: TGTGCCAGCAGCCCCCTTAGTGAGACCCAGTACTTC
abundance: few; v_gene: TRBV2; j_gene: TRBJ2-3; d_gene: .; CDR3aa: CASYAEVTDTQYF; CDR3nt: TGTGCCAGCTACGCCGAGGTCACAGATACGCAGTATTTT
abundance: .; v_gene: TRBV5-1; j_gene: TRBJ1-1; d_gene: TRBD1; CDR3aa: CASSPGGQGNTEAFF; CDR3nt: TGCGCCAGCAGCCCCGGAGGACAGGGCAACACTGAAGCTTTCTTT
abundance: .; v_gene: TRBV4-2; j_gene: TRBJ1-1; d_gene: .; CDR3aa: CASSTYDPGTEAFF; CDR3nt: TGTGCCAGCAGCACGTACGATCCGGGCACTGAAGCTTTCTTT
abundance: few; v_gene: TRBV28; j_gene: TRBJ2-3; d_gene: TRBD2; CDR3aa: CASSIGLAGVTDTQYF; CDR3nt: TGTGCCAGCAGTATCGGACTAGCGGGAGTCACAGATACGCAGTATTTT
abundance: .; v_gene: TRBV5-1; j_gene: TRBJ2-1; d_gene: TRBD2; CDR3aa: CASSLEPGLAFNEQFF; CDR3nt: TGCGCCAGCAGCTTGGAACCGGGACTAGCGTTCAATGAGCAGTTCTTC
abundance: .; v_gene: TRBV7-8; j_gene: TRBJ2-2; d_gene: TRBD2; CDR3aa: CASSSRLAGGNTGELFF; CDR3nt: TGTGCCAGCAGCTCGCGACTAGCGGGAGGGAACACCGGGGAGCTGTTTTTT
abundance: .; v_gene: TRBV2; j_gene: TRBJ2-1; d_gene: .; CDR3aa: CASSEWATSSYNEQFF; CDR3nt: TGTGCCAGCAGTGAGTGGGCGACTTCCTCCTACAATGAGCAGTTCTTC
abundance: .; v_gene: TRBV5-1; j_gene: TRBJ2-7; d_gene: .; CDR3aa: CASSPSVLPRRYEQYF; CDR3nt: TGCGCCAGCAGCCCAAGTGTCCTCCCCCGACGGTACGAGCAGTACTTC
abundance: .; v_gene: TRBV2; j_gene: TRBJ2-3; d_gene: .; CDR3aa: CASSETGTDTDTQYF; CDR3nt: TGTGCCAGCAGTGAGACCGGGACCGACACAGATACGCAGTATTTT
abundance: .; v_gene: TRBV5-6; j_gene: TRBJ2-7; d_gene: TRBD2; CDR3aa: CASSLTGGPYEQYF; CDR3nt: TGTGCCAGCAGCTTGACGGGAGGCCCCTACGAGCAGTACTTC
abundance: once; v_gene: TRBV2; j_gene: TRBJ2-5; d_gene: TRBD1; CDR3aa: CASSPPGTGGRETQYF; CDR3nt: TGTGCCAGCAGTCCACCCGGGACAGGGGGCCGGGAGACCCAGTACTTC
abundance: .; v_gene: TRBV11-3; j_gene: TRBJ2-7; d_gene: .; CDR3aa: CASSTTYEQYF; CDR3nt: TGTGCCAGCAGCACTACCTACGAGCAGTACTTC
abundance: .; v_gene: TRBV5-1; j_gene: TRBJ1-3; d_gene: .; CDR3aa: CASSFAGSDTIYF; CDR3nt: TGCGCCAGCAGCTTTGCAGGGTCGGACACCATATATTTT
abundance: few; v_gene: TRBV3-1; j_gene: TRBJ2-1; d_gene: .; CDR3aa: CASSQGPQSSYNEQFF; CDR3nt: TGTGCCAGCAGCCAAGGACCCCAGAGCTCCTACAATGAGCAGTTCTTC
abundance: .; v_gene: TRBV10-3; j_gene: TRBJ1-1; d_gene: .; CDR3aa: CAISDKGTNTEAFF; CDR3nt: TGTGCCATCAGTGATAAGGGTACAAACACTGAAGCTTTCTTT
abundance: many; v_gene: TRBV12-3/TRBV12-4; j_gene: TRBJ1-1; d_gene: .; CDR3aa: CASSQGGSWTEAFF; CDR3nt: TGTGCCAGCAGTCAAGGTGGATCGTGGACTGAAGCTTTCTTT
abundance: .; v_gene: TRBV28; j_gene: TRBJ2-3; d_gene: .; CDR3aa: CASSFLRGRADTQYF; CDR3nt: TGTGCCAGCAGTTTCTTGAGAGGGCGAGCAGATACGCAGTATTTT